This T cell receptor (beta chain) originates from a study of T cell repertoires in ileal Crohn's disease. Overall study context: Every patient was operated on for stricturing (about 60%) or penetrating (roughly 39%) complications. Study results and caveats: Postoperative endoscopy occurred within one year, median approximately 6.8 months.

The protocol was immunoSEQ multiplex PCR, while the TCRdb copy is restricted to in-frame clones and leaves out a portion. The sample records some 10,000 clones, roughly 80% being singletons. A note on this clone: Its antigen is unidentified.

This CDR3 comprises 16 residues. V shed 5 bases and J 1 base; nucleotides not matched to a gene: 10. Time point of the sample: neoterminal ileum biopsy at postoperative endoscopy, about 6 months after surgery. Included were adult ileal or ileocolonic Crohn's patients indicated for ileocolonic resection. The sample consisted of ileal tissue. This chain joins TRBV6-7 and TRBJ2-5; 7 nucleotides line up with TRBD2. TRBV6-7 is labeled an ORF, and its function is uncertain. The sequence was obtained from an adult with Crohn's disease. DNA for the CDR3: TGTGCCAGCAGTGGGAGGGCAAAACTCCCCCAAGAGACCCAGTACTTC. Its translation is CASSGRAKLPQETQYF.